This entry features one T cell receptor beta chain sequence. This entry belongs to a study of CD8 T cells in Susac syndrome. Reverse transcription used 0.5 to 1 ug RNA and random hexamers. The immunoSEQ assay covered 54 Vbeta and 13 Jbeta segments for CDR3. One entry per CDR3 protein results from TCRdb running MiXCR on the immunoSEQ multiplex PCR reads. This table holds 400,000 to 550,000 distinct CDR3 sequences, around 83% found once. The junction had 6 bases not matched to a gene; V was cut back by 3 bases and J by 5 bases. Germline V gene sequence: CDR1 SGHTA, CDR2 FQGNSA. The CDR3 is 17 amino acids. TCR beta sequencing was performed on blood CD8+ and CD4+ T cells.

This receptor was identified in a human donor with multiple sclerosis. The V and J genes are TRBV7-2 and TRBJ2-1, with TRBD2 identical over 14 bases. The material sequenced was CD8+ T cells from PBMCs. In DNA form, the CDR3 reads TGTGCCAGCAGCTTGGGACTAGCGGGAGTGGGGAACAATGAGCAGTTCTTC. It encodes CASSLGLAGVGNNEQFF.